A single sample gave rise to the 6 T cell receptor beta chains below, sequenced in a study of T cells in Graves' hyperthyroidism and ophthalmopathy. From RNA transcripts, TCR beta CDR3 regions were amplified. Carried out on the TCR CDR3, a first-round RT-PCR used the HTBI primer set. A single record per CDR3 protein comes from TCRdb applying MiXCR to the multiplex PCR reads. The profile covers roughly 840,000 distinct CDR3 sequences, with over 35% appearing a single time and over 8% taken by the ten largest. The sequencing input was blood. The receptors were gathered from a man between 18 and 29 years old with Graves' hyperthyroidism.

As to this clonotype: Germline and junction disagree at one end, which may indicate a read error. The chain is built from TRBV5-1 and TRBJ2-5; 8 bases are shared with TRBD2. CDR3 length equals 14 residues. From germline, CDR1 is SGHRS and CDR2 YFSETQ. The CDR3 loop is CASRAGGGRETQYF. CDR3 DNA sequence: TGTGCCAGCAGGGCCGGGGGGGGAAGAGAGACCCAGTACTTC.

This clonotype was counted a few times. The chain's CDR3 is CASSELGTGVRGYF. The DNA for the CDR3 is TGTGCCAGCAGTGAACTGGGGACAGGGGTCAGGGGGTACTTC. The genes are TRBV9 and TRBJ2-5, with TRBD1 matching 10 bases. The germline gives CDR1 SGDLS, CDR2 YYNGEE. This CDR3 spans 14 amino acids. V gave up 5 bases and J gave up 13 bases; unmatched junction bases: 14.

The V gene is TRBV19, the J gene TRBJ1-1; D gene uncertain. The germline V gene encodes CDR1 LNHDA and CDR2 SQIVND (reference sequence). The ends were cut back, 2 bases at V and 0 bases at J, with 4 bases in the middle. This CDR3 spans 13 amino acids. In DNA, the CDR3 is TGTGCCAGTAGTATAAGCATGAACACTGAAGCTTTCTTT. Amino acid sequence: CASSISMNTEAFF.

The gene calls are TRBV12-3 or TRBV12-4 and TRBJ1-4; D not resolved. This CDR3 has 14 residues. V shed 1 base and J shed 8 bases, with 11 bases lying between them. CDR3 nucleotides: TGTGCCAGCAGTTTAGGGCAGGCTGGAGAAAAACTGTTTTTT. This sequence encodes CASSLGQAGEKLFF.

A note on this clonotype: The junction shows a germline mismatch at one end, possibly a read error. The genes are TRBV19 and TRBJ2-2, with 8 positions matching TRBD1. CDR1 is LNHDA, CDR2 SQIVND, per germline (reference sequence). This CDR3 contains 11 residues. The CDR3 bases are TGTGCCGGATCGTTGACAGGGGAGCTGCTTTTT. This encodes CAGSLTGELLF.

As for this clonotype: This may arise from a read error, as a much more abundant clone is one base away. The chain links TRBV7-2 to TRBJ2-2; a possible D gene is TRBD2 (5 bases). CDR3 length equals 14 residues. Germline V gene data show CDR1 as SGHTA and CDR2 as FQGNSA. CDR3 DNA: TGTGCCAGCAGCTTAGCGGGGAGAACCGGGGTGCTGTTTTTT. Translation gives CASSLAGRTGVLFF.